The 12 T cell receptor beta chains given below trace back to one sample, sequenced in a study of coeliac disease. Sequencing used immunoSEQ multiplex PCR; TCRdb keeps in-frame clones, though not all of them. The repertoire holds under 3,000 clones, with approximately 72% as singletons. Sequences were obtained from lamina propria lymphocytes from the gut. Receptors originate from a woman in her sixties or seventies with celiac disease on a gluten-free diet.

The chain has TRBV19 and TRBJ2-1; tentatively, D is TRBD2 (5 bases). This CDR3 is 13 amino acids long. The ends were cut back, 1 base at V and 6 bases at J, with 7 bases in the middle. Germline assignment: CDR1 LNHDA and CDR2 SQIVND (reference sequence). The CDR3 loop reads CASSIVAGNEQFF. CDR3 sequence (DNA): TGTGCCAGTAGTATAGTTGCGGGCAATGAGCAGTTCTTC.

This clone was seen more than once but under ten times. The chain employs TRBV7-6 and TRBJ2-1, with 9 bases fitting TRBD2. The CDR3 runs to 16 residues. The V segment lost 5 bases and the J segment 4 bases; nucleotides outside the gene matches: 9. CDR1 is SGHVS, CDR2 FNYEAQ, per germline. CDR3 loop: CASSQLAGVGYNEQFF. CDR3 coding DNA: TGTGCCAGCAGCCAATTAGCGGGAGTTGGGTACAATGAGCAGTTCTTC.

To note about this clone: The germline gene is not matched at one end of the junction; a read error may be the cause. The J gene is TRBJ1-4, the V gene TRBV5-1; 8 bases align to TRBD1. The CDR3 covers 14 residues. CDR1 is SGHRS, CDR2 YFSETQ, per germline. CDR3 sequence reads: CASSSTGGYEKLFF. The DNA of the CDR3 is TGTGCCAGCAGCTCTACAGGGGGTTATGAAAAACTGTTTTTT.

The genes are TRBV2 and TRBJ1-2; TRBD1 matches at 7 bases. CDR3 size: 14 residues. CDR1 and CDR2 (germline): SNHLY, FYNNEI. Losses at the gene ends were 7 bases for V and 7 bases for J; bases not matched to a gene: 12. DNA for the CDR3: TGTGCCAGCAACCAGGGGGGCAGGCTGAGTGGCTACACCTTC. It translates to CASNQGGRLSGYTF.

J is TRBJ1-6 and V is TRBV7-2; D is perhaps TRBD1 (5 bases). Trimming left V 2 bases short and J 10 bases short, with 15 bases between. CDR3 length: 15 amino acids. Per germline, CDR1 SGHTA and CDR2 FQGNSA. DNA of the CDR3: TGTGCCAGCAGCTTATCGCAGGGTATAGCCTCACCCCTCCACTTT. This encodes CASSLSQGIASPLHF.

The chain uses TRBV7-2 and TRBJ2-3, with D hard to call. The J call may be faulty, since TRBJ1-5 better matches the DNA end. The CDR3 runs 13 residues. From germline, CDR1 is SGHTA and CDR2 FQGNSA. The CDR3 DNA is TGTGCCAGCAGCTTAATGCACAGCGGGAGACAGCATTTT. Its protein product is CASSLMHSGRQHF.

The chain recombines TRBV2 with TRBJ2-1, with 13 bases that match TRBD2. J gave up 15 bases and V 6 bases, and 11 bases lay outside the gene matches. CDR3 length: 14 amino acids. The germline gives CDR1 SNHLY, CDR2 FYNNEI. The DNA for the CDR3 is TGTGCCAGCAGCTCACTAGCGGGGGGGCTCCTAGGGTTCTTC. Translation gives CASSSLAGGLLGFF.

The chain employs TRBV7-2 and TRBJ1-1; D might be TRBD1 (5 bases). CDR3 length: 16 residues. The germline gives CDR1 SGHTA, CDR2 FQGNSA. Trimming took 6 bases from V and 1 from J, leaving 18 bases between them. The CDR3 region has the DNA TGTGCCAGCAGTTTTCCACGACTCCAGGGGAACACTGAAGCTTTCTTT. Translated: CASSFPRLQGNTEAFF.

The chain combines TRBV25-1 with TRBJ2-5; the match to TRBD1 covers 7 bases. Germline CDR1 MGHDK, CDR2 SYGVNS. With 5 bases clipped from V and 4 bases from J, the junction kept 7 bases outside the gene matches. The CDR3 loop spans 14 amino acids. CDR3 amino acids: CASSWQGVGETQYF. The CDR3 nucleotides are TGTGCCAGCAGTTGGCAGGGGGTGGGAGAGACCCAGTACTTC.

The rearrangement joins TRBV2 to TRBJ2-2; TRBD2 is a possible D gene (6 bases). Germline CDR1 and CDR2: SNHLY and FYNNEI. This CDR3 has 12 amino acids. The V and J ends lost 7 bases and 6 bases respectively, with 9 bases between them. The CDR3 loop reads CASKWGAGELFF. The CDR3 DNA follows: TGTGCCAGCAAATGGGGGGCCGGGGAGCTGTTTTTT.

This chain uses TRBV7-2 with TRBJ2-7, with TRBD1 identical over 10 bases. Germline V lookup: CDR1 SGHTA, CDR2 FQGNSA. The V segment lost 5 bases and the J segment 5 bases; nucleotides outside the gene matches: 9. This CDR3 contains 15 residues. The CDR3 nucleotides are TGTGCCAGCAGCCCCCGACAGGGGGCGCGGGACGAGCAGTACTTC. This translates into CASSPRQGARDEQYF.

In this sample, this clone turned up a few times. The chain employs TRBV4-2 and TRBJ2-6; D is unclear. Germline assignment: CDR1 LGHNA and CDR2 YNFKEQ. Trimming left V 1 base short and J 3 bases short, with 10 bases between. The CDR3 extends over 16 amino acids. CDR3 nucleotides: TGTGCCAGCAGCCAAGCAGCCTCGGGTGGGGCCAACGTCCTGACTTTC. Translation: CASSQAASGGANVLTF.